These T cell receptor beta chains were read from a single sample in a study of blood T cell repertoires in COVID-19. Clones were sequenced by immunoSEQ multiplex PCR, and TCRdb holds only the in-frame ones, with some missing. The sample lists about 150,000 clones, about four fifths occurring once. The sequencing sample was made of peripheral blood. The receptors were sampled from a man in his sixties or seventies with acute or convalescent COVID-19. The CDR3 runs from the conserved cysteine through the conserved F or W. D genes are given only for firm matches. Part of the rows lack a size; the others show once, few, many or a class for expanded clones.

cdr3_aa	cdr3_nt	j_call	v_call	d_call	clone_size
CASSAGGRQETQYF	TGTGCCAGCAGCGCGGGCGGAAGACAAGAGACCCAGTACTTC	TRBJ2-5	TRBV5-4	.	.
CASSSARLAGGLETQYF	TGTGCCAGCAGCTCAGCCCGACTAGCGGGGGGGCTTGAGACCCAGTACTTC	TRBJ2-5	TRBV11-2	TRBD2	few
CASSLVAETSSRQFF	TGTGCCAGCAGCTTAGTGGCTGAGACTAGCAGTAGGCAGTTCTTC	TRBJ2-1	TRBV7-9	TRBD2	.
CASSALGQGLSGNTIYF	TGTGCCAGTAGTGCGTTGGGACAGGGACTCTCTGGAAACACCATATATTTT	TRBJ1-3	TRBV19	TRBD1	.
CASSPHGTFPGTDTQYF	TGTGCCAGCAGCCCCCACGGGACTTTCCCGGGCACAGATACGCAGTATTTT	TRBJ2-3	TRBV3-1/TRBV3-2	.	.
CASSPRDRGTGELFF	TGTGCCAGCAGCCCCCGGGACAGGGGCACCGGGGAGCTGTTTTTT	TRBJ2-2	TRBV3-1/TRBV3-2	TRBD1	.
CASSDSPSGANVLTF	TGTGCCAGCAGTGACTCCCCTTCTGGGGCCAACGTCCTGACTTTC	TRBJ2-6	TRBV2	.	.
CASSETWGSEKLFF	TGTGCCAGCAGTGAGACGTGGGGCAGTGAAAAACTGTTTTTT	TRBJ1-4	TRBV27	.	few
CASSPQGAEAFF	TGTGCCAGCTCACCACAGGGGGCTGAAGCTTTCTTT	TRBJ1-1	TRBV18	.	few
CASSLSRLVGQGDEKLFF	TGTGCCAGCAGCTTATCGAGATTGGTCGGACAGGGCGATGAAAAACTGTTTTTT	TRBJ1-4	TRBV7-2	TRBD1	.
CASSLEGQQRLYEQYF	TGTGCCAGCAGCTTAGAGGGACAACAAAGGCTCTACGAGCAGTACTTC	TRBJ2-7	TRBV11-2	.	.
CATRGEGLESSGANVLTF	TGTGCCACTCGCGGGGAGGGCCTGGAATCATCTGGGGCCAACGTCCTGACTTTC	TRBJ2-6	TRBV19	TRBD2	.
CASSLGLAGGLANEQFF	TGTGCCAGCAGCTTAGGACTAGCGGGGGGCCTGGCCAATGAGCAGTTCTTC	TRBJ2-1	TRBV7-2	TRBD2	.
CASSSGQEEKLFF	TGTGCCAGCAGTTCCGGACAGGAAGAAAAACTGTTTTTT	TRBJ1-4	TRBV12-3/TRBV12-4	TRBD1	.
CASWPGQGSDEQFF	TGTGCCAGCTGGCCGGGACAGGGCTCTGATGAGCAGTTCTTC	TRBJ2-1	TRBV18	TRBD1	.
CASREDRSTDTQYF	TGCGCCAGCCGTGAGGACAGAAGCACAGATACGCAGTATTTT	TRBJ2-3	TRBV4-1	.	.
CAISQAATYEQYF	TGTGCCATCAGCCAAGCGGCTACCTACGAGCAGTACTTC	TRBJ2-7	TRBV10-3	.	.
CASSESNQGNEQFF	TGTGCCAGCAGCGAATCAAACCAGGGGAACGAGCAGTTCTTC	TRBJ2-1	TRBV7-9	.	.
CASSDHRDRVSTGELFF	TGCGCCAGCTCCGACCACCGGGACAGGGTTTCCACCGGGGAGCTGTTTTTT	TRBJ2-2	TRBV10-1	TRBD1	.
CASSQGHRGLDTQYF	TGTGCCAGCAGCCAAGGTCATCGCGGGTTGGATACGCAGTATTTT	TRBJ2-3	TRBV3-1/TRBV3-2	.	.
CASSLLAPFSTDTQYF	TGTGCCAGCAGCTTACTAGCGCCCTTTAGCACAGATACGCAGTATTTT	TRBJ2-3	TRBV7-2	.	.
CASSELGQDPGGYTF	TGTGCCAGCAGTGAATTGGGACAGGACCCGGGTGGCTACACCTTC	TRBJ1-2	TRBV25-1	TRBD1	.
CASSPQGYTGELFF	TGTGCCAGCTCACCACAGGGGTACACCGGGGAGCTGTTTTTT	TRBJ2-2	TRBV18	.	.
CASSLGGIDTQYF	TGTGCCAGCAGCTTGGGGGGGATAGATACGCAGTATTTT	TRBJ2-3	TRBV7-2	TRBD2	.
CASSNRRLALNEQYF	TGTGCCAGCAGTAACCGGAGACTAGCGCTTAACGAGCAGTACTTC	TRBJ2-7	TRBV6-5	TRBD2	.
CASSIGTSGYNEQFF	TGTGCCAGCAGTATCGGGACTAGCGGCTACAATGAGCAGTTCTTC	TRBJ2-1	TRBV9	TRBD2	.
CASSMRTRDRADTQYF	TGTGCCAGTAGTATGCGAACGAGGGATCGGGCAGATACGCAGTATTTT	TRBJ2-3	TRBV19	.	.
CASSPKKLQGPGANVLTF	TGTGCCAGCAGCCCGAAGAAACTACAGGGGCCTGGGGCCAACGTCCTGACTTTC	TRBJ2-6	TRBV4-2	TRBD1	.
CATTPGLADGRTQYF	TGTGCCACCACCCCTGGACTAGCGGACGGTCGGACCCAGTACTTC	TRBJ2-5	TRBV6-5	TRBD2	.
CASGLAAPGATQYF	TGTGCCAGCGGACTAGCGGCCCCAGGGGCTACGCAGTATTTT	TRBJ2-3	TRBV6-5	TRBD2	.
CASHGQGAYQPQHF	TGTGCCAGTCACGGACAGGGGGCTTACCAGCCCCAGCATTTT	TRBJ1-5	TRBV19	TRBD1	few
CASRQGTAAFF	TGTGCCAGCAGACAGGGGACGGCAGCTTTCTTT	TRBJ1-1	TRBV27	TRBD1	.